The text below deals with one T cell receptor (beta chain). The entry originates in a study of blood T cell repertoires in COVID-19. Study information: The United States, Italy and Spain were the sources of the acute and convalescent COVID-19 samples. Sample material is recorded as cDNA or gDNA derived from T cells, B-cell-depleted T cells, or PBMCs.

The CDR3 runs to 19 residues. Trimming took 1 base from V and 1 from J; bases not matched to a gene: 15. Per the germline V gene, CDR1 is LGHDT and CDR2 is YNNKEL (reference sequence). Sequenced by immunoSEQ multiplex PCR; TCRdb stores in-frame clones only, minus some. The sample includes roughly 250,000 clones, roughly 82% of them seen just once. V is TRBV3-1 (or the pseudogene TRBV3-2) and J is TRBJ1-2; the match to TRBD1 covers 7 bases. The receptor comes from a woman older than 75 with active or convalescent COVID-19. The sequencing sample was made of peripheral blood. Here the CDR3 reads CASSQASGGRVSFNYGYTF. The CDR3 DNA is TGTGCCAGCAGCCAAGCTTCAGGGGGGCGCGTAAGTTTTAACTATGGCTACACCTTC.